These T cell receptor beta chains were read from a single sample in a study of blood T cell repertoires in COVID-19. Profiling relied on immunoSEQ multiplex PCR, and the TCRdb table lists in-frame clones only, not all of them. The profile covers 150,000 to 200,000 clones, with 70% to 90% appearing a single time and approximately 4% taken by the ten largest. Sequences were obtained from peripheral blood. Every receptor here comes from a woman aged 65 to 85 with acute or convalescent COVID-19. Each CDR3 is given without its conserved first and last residue. The size of a clone is reported for some rows only, either as once, few or many, or as a class for expanded clones.

J gene: TRBJ1-1; clone size: few; V gene: TRBV7-2; CDR3 protein: ASSWDRVAEAF
J gene: TRBJ2-7; clone size: .; V gene: TRBV7-2; CDR3 protein: ASSPTYYEQY
J gene: TRBJ2-5; clone size: .; V gene: TRBV7-8; CDR3 protein: ASSLGLAGGLETQY
J gene: TRBJ1-3; clone size: .; V gene: TRBV3-1/TRBV3-2; CDR3 protein: ASSQGQNSGNTIY
J gene: TRBJ1-2; clone size: .; V gene: TRBV6-6; CDR3 protein: ASRGGQGGNYGYT
J gene: TRBJ1-1; clone size: .; V gene: TRBV24-1; CDR3 protein: ATSPRGDSEAF
J gene: TRBJ2-3; clone size: once; V gene: TRBV27; CDR3 protein: ASSLGGGRSTDTQY
J gene: TRBJ1-6; clone size: .; V gene: TRBV25-1; CDR3 protein: ASSEAGTGENSPLH
J gene: TRBJ1-2; clone size: .; V gene: TRBV3-1/TRBV3-2; CDR3 protein: ASSQGWRELHGYT
J gene: TRBJ2-2; clone size: .; V gene: TRBV6-4; CDR3 protein: ASRRTGGSGELF
J gene: TRBJ1-2; clone size: .; V gene: TRBV2; CDR3 protein: ASRGDRGGFYGYT
J gene: TRBJ1-2; clone size: .; V gene: TRBV7-9; CDR3 protein: ASSPRDRNYGYT
J gene: TRBJ2-7; clone size: .; V gene: TRBV7-9; CDR3 protein: ASSIDRRPYEQY
J gene: TRBJ1-1; clone size: once; V gene: TRBV11-2; CDR3 protein: ASSLDRKGAGMNTEAF
J gene: TRBJ1-1; clone size: .; V gene: TRBV3-1/TRBV3-2; CDR3 protein: ASSPQGNTEAF
J gene: TRBJ1-5; clone size: .; V gene: TRBV19; CDR3 protein: ASSIRGTGGNQPQH
J gene: TRBJ2-7; clone size: .; V gene: TRBV24-1; CDR3 protein: ATSAGQGRSYEQY
J gene: TRBJ1-2; clone size: .; V gene: TRBV28; CDR3 protein: ASRGGQGNYGYT
J gene: TRBJ2-2; clone size: few; V gene: TRBV10-1; CDR3 protein: ASSPGTGGPGELF
J gene: TRBJ2-1; clone size: .; V gene: TRBV12-5; CDR3 protein: ASGKSQVEQF
J gene: TRBJ1-5; clone size: .; V gene: TRBV18; CDR3 protein: ASSPYLHQPQH
J gene: TRBJ2-1; clone size: .; V gene: TRBV7-3; CDR3 protein: ASGQSSYNEQF
J gene: TRBJ2-2; clone size: .; V gene: TRBV3-1/TRBV3-2; CDR3 protein: ASSQLTGGPRGTGELF
J gene: TRBJ1-1; clone size: .; V gene: TRBV10-2; CDR3 protein: ATQIYRETEAF
J gene: TRBJ2-3; clone size: .; V gene: TRBV19; CDR3 protein: ASSTTGGDTQY
J gene: TRBJ2-5; clone size: .; V gene: TRBV4-1; CDR3 protein: ASSQGRPEETQY
J gene: TRBJ2-2; clone size: .; V gene: TRBV27; CDR3 protein: ASSAALAGELF
J gene: TRBJ1-1; clone size: .; V gene: TRBV19; CDR3 protein: ATRTRGGAAEAF
J gene: TRBJ1-1; clone size: .; V gene: TRBV7-2; CDR3 protein: ASSLMGGRGLNTEAF
J gene: TRBJ2-1; clone size: .; V gene: TRBV19; CDR3 protein: ASTPRGEWDNEQF